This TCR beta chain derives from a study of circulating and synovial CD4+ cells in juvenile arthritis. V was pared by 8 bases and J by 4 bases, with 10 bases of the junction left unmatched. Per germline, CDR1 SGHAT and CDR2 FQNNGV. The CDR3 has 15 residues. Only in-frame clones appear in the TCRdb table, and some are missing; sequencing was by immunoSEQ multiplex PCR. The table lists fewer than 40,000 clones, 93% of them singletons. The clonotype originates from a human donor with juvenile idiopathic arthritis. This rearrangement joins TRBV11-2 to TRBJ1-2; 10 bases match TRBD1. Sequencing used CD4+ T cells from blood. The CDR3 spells CASLGGTGAFYGYTF. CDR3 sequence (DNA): TGTGCCAGCTTGGGCGGGACAGGGGCGTTCTATGGCTACACCTTC.